Following are 22 T cell receptor beta chains from one sample sequenced in a study of cytomegalovirus exposure and HLA in healthy donors. Primers included in the PCR were 60 Vbeta and 13 Jbeta primers. The table came from immunoSEQ multiplex PCR; TCRdb's copy has only in-frame clones and leaves some out. The sample includes 150,000 to 200,000 clones, 62% of them seen just once. Sequenced material: PBMCs. All receptors derive from a man aged 35-49 years in good health and CMV-seronegative.

With regard to this clone: One junction end disagrees with the germline gene, perhaps due to a read error. The chain employs TRBV19 and TRBJ1-6; unclear D gene. This CDR3 has 14 amino acids. The germline CDR1 and CDR2 sequences are LNHDA and SQIVND (reference sequence). The CDR3, as DNA: TGTGCCACCGCTAGAGGAGGTTTTCATTCATCCCTCCACTTT. As protein: CATARGGFHSSLHF.

The chain recombines TRBV5-8 with TRBJ2-2, with TRBD1 matching over 8 bases. The CDR3 consists of 17 residues. V gave up 3 bases and J gave up 2 bases; unmatched junction bases: 9. Germline CDR1 and CDR2: SGHTS and YDEGEE. The CDR3 spells CASSWGMDRVNTGELFF. CDR3 coding DNA: TGTGCCAGCAGCTGGGGGATGGACAGGGTAAACACCGGGGAGCTGTTTTTT.

This clone was counted a few times. The rearrangement joins TRBV11-2 to TRBJ2-7; 11 bases are shared with TRBD2. V trimming: 2 bases; J trimming: 4 bases; junction bases outside the gene matches: 4. The CDR3 spans 15 residues. Per germline, CDR1 SGHAT and CDR2 FQNNGV. The CDR3 DNA reads TGTGCCAGCAGCTTAAAACTAGCGGGAGAGTACGAGCAGTACTTC. It is translated as CASSLKLAGEYEQYF. The whole variable domain, remainder taken from reference TRBV11-2 and TRBJ2-7, is EAGVAQSPRYKIIEKRQSVAFWCNPISGHATLYWYQQILGQGPKLLIQFQNNGVVDDSQLPKDRFSAERLKGVDSTLKIQPAKLEDSAVYLCASSLKLAGEYEQYFGPGTRLTVT.

The CDR3 loop is CAWMSGGAGYTF. Written as DNA, the CDR3 is TGTGCCTGGATGTCAGGGGGCGCTGGCTACACCTTC. The chain joins TRBV30 to TRBJ1-2; 8 nucleotides match TRBD1. CDR3 length: 12 amino acids. Germline V gene data show CDR1 as GTSNPN and CDR2 as SVGIG (reference sequence). The ends lost 4 bases at V and 7 bases at J; junction bases unmatched: 5.

As to this clone: One junction end disagrees with the germline gene, perhaps due to a read error. The V and J genes are TRBV7-9 and TRBJ1-4; TRBD1 is a possible D gene (5 bases). The CDR3 contains 16 residues. Germline CDR1 SEHNR, CDR2 FQNEAQ (reference sequence). The CDR3 DNA is TGTTCCAGCAGCCCGACCTGGGGGGAGAGGAATGAAAAACTGTTTTTT. Encoded protein: CSSSPTWGERNEKLFF. Full variable domain (rest looked up from reference TRBV7-9 and TRBJ1-4): DTGVSQNPRHKITKRGQNVTFRCDPISEHNRLYWYRQTLGQGPEFLTYFQNEAQLEKSRLLSDRFSAERPKGSFSTLEIQRTEQGDSAMYLCSSSPTWGERNEKLFFGSGTQLSVL.

The rearrangement joins TRBV7-8 to TRBJ1-5; D is possibly TRBD1 (5 bases). V lost 0 bases, J lost 6 bases, and 6 bases lay in between. There are 13 residues in the CDR3. Germline lookup yields CDR1 SGHVS and CDR2 FQNEAQ. CDR3 in amino acids: CASSLAQGQPQHF. The CDR3, as DNA: TGTGCCAGCAGCTTAGCTCAGGGTCAGCCCCAGCATTTT.

This chain connects TRBV5-1 to TRBJ1-1; the D gene is possibly TRBD1 (5 bases). The germline CDR1 and CDR2 sequences are SGHRS and YFSETQ. Trimming cost V 0 bases and J 0 bases, with 12 bases left between them. There are 16 residues in the CDR3. CDR3 loop: CASSLVPGGVNTEAFF. The CDR3 DNA reads TGCGCCAGCAGCTTGGTCCCCGGGGGTGTGAACACTGAAGCTTTCTTT.

The rearrangement links TRBV19 to TRBJ2-1; TRBD2 matches at 11 bases. The CDR3 extends over 15 amino acids. Germline V gives CDR1 LNHDA, CDR2 SQIVND (reference sequence). The trim removed 5 bases at V and 4 bases at J, leaving 4 bases unmatched. CDR3 region: CASSYRLAGYNEQFF. The CDR3 DNA reads TGTGCCAGTAGTTATAGACTAGCGGGGTACAATGAGCAGTTCTTC.

This rearrangement joins TRBV6-1 to TRBJ2-2; 11 bases line up with TRBD1. The length of the CDR3 is 15 residues. Germline loops: CDR1 MNHNS, CDR2 SASEGT. V lost 7 bases to trimming and J lost 7 bases; unmatched junction nucleotides: 8. CDR3 protein: CASTQDRGRGGELFF. The CDR3 nucleotides read TGTGCCAGCACCCAGGACAGGGGGCGCGGCGGGGAGCTGTTTTTT.

The genes are TRBV7-9 and TRBJ2-1; 7 bases match TRBD1. CDR1 is SEHNR, CDR2 FQNEAQ, per germline (reference sequence). Losses at the gene ends were 3 bases for V and 3 bases for J; bases not matched to a gene: 5. CDR3 length: 15 residues. CDR3 loop: CASSFGQGVYNEQFF. In DNA, the CDR3 is TGTGCCAGCAGCTTCGGTCAGGGGGTCTACAATGAGCAGTTCTTC.

In its sample, this clone was seen a few times. Written as DNA, the CDR3 is TGTGCCAGCTCCCAACAGAACACCGGGGAGCTGTTTTTT. It translates to CASSQQNTGELFF. The chain carries TRBV18 and TRBJ2-2, with D unclear. The CDR3 covers 13 residues. Between the trimmed V and J ends, which lost 6 bases and 1 base, there was a span of 6 bases. Germline lookup yields CDR1 KGHSH and CDR2 LQKENI.

This sequence joins TRBV7-2 and TRBJ2-7; the D is unclear. The length of the CDR3 is 15 residues. CDR1 and CDR2 from the germline V gene are SGHTA and FQGNSA. V lost 1 base, J lost 3 bases, and 13 bases lay in between. As DNA, the CDR3 is TGTGCCAGCAGCTTAGGTGGGCGCCTCAGCTACGAGCAGTACTTC. It codes for CASSLGGRLSYEQYF.

The chain is built from TRBV15 and TRBJ1-3; D call uncertain. Germline-derived CDR1 and CDR2 are LNHNV and YYDKDF (reference sequence). CDR3 size: 14 residues. V was cut by 1 base and J by 4 bases, with 8 bases left in between. The CDR3 DNA is TGTGCCACCAGCAGAGTCAATGAGGGAAACACCATATATTTT. It codes for CATSRVNEGNTIYF.

The chain links TRBV5-1 to TRBJ2-7; D is possibly TRBD1 (6 bases). Trimming left V 1 base short and J 2 bases short, with 7 bases between. This CDR3 spans 13 amino acids. The germline V gene encodes CDR1 SGHRS and CDR2 YFSETQ. The CDR3 region is CASSLNRAYEQYF. The CDR3 DNA reads as TGCGCCAGCAGCTTGAACAGGGCCTACGAGCAGTACTTC.

The genes are TRBV5-1 and TRBJ2-7; maybe TRBD2 (5 bases). Germline-derived CDR1 and CDR2 are SGHRS and YFSETQ. V was trimmed by 4 bases and J by 4 bases, leaving 12 bases between them. CDR3 length: 13 residues. The CDR3 is CASSHDLAYEQYF. As DNA, the CDR3 is TGCGCCAGCAGCCATGATTTAGCGTACGAGCAGTACTTC. Full variable domain (outside the CDR3, taken from reference TRBV5-1 and TRBJ2-7): KAGVTQTPRYLIKTRGQQVTLSCSPISGHRSVSWYQQTPGQGLQFLFEYFSETQRNKGNFPGRFSGRQFSNSRSEMNVSTLELGDSALYLCASSHDLAYEQYFGPGTRLTVT.

CDR3 loop: CASSFDRAQETQYF. As DNA, the CDR3 is TGTGCCAGCAGCTTCGACAGGGCGCAAGAGACCCAGTACTTC. The chain joins TRBV7-8 to TRBJ2-5; 7 bases are shared with TRBD1. Germline V lookup: CDR1 SGHVS, CDR2 FQNEAQ. The trim removed 3 bases at V and 2 bases at J, leaving 3 bases unmatched. This CDR3 is built from 14 residues.

This clone has more than one count but fewer than ten. V usage is TRBV7-2 and J usage is TRBJ2-5; possible D gene TRBD1, 6 bases. The CDR3 runs to 14 residues. V lost 2 bases to trimming and J lost 2 bases, with 9 bases between them. CDR1 SGHTA and CDR2 FQGNSA come from the germline V gene. DNA of the CDR3: TGTGCCAGCAGCTTATCTCAGGGGCAAGAGACCCAGTACTTC. This gives the protein CASSLSQGQETQYF. The variable domain in full, completed from reference TRBV7-2 and TRBJ2-5, reads GAGVSQSPSNKVTEKGKDVELRCDPISGHTALYWYRQSLGQGLEFLIYFQGNSAPDKSGLPSDRFSAERTGGSVSTLTIQRTQQEDSAVYLCASSLSQGQETQYFGPGTRLLVL.

The rearrangement joins TRBV5-1 to TRBJ1-1; no definite D call. The CDR3 covers 15 residues. The V gene lost 0 bases and the J gene lost 4 bases, with 13 bases spanning the gap. The germline V gene has CDR1 SGHRS and CDR2 YFSETQ. CDR3 sequence (DNA): TGCGCCAGCAGCTTGGAAGTTGGCAAATCCACTGAAGCTTTCTTT. This codes for CASSLEVGKSTEAFF.

The genes are TRBV2 and TRBJ1-5; D possibly corresponds to TRBD1 (5 bases). CDR1 is SNHLY, CDR2 FYNNEI, per germline. The CDR3 spans 13 residues. V was pared by 2 bases and J by 5 bases, with 7 bases between. The CDR3 spells CASSERGDQPQHF. For the CDR3, the DNA is TGTGCCAGCAGTGAACGGGGGGATCAGCCCCAGCATTTT.

The chain is built from TRBV7-2 and TRBJ2-1, with no clear D. Per the germline V gene, CDR1 is SGHTA and CDR2 is FQGNSA. The V and J ends lost 4 bases and 2 bases respectively, with 6 bases between them. This CDR3 is 13 amino acids long. The CDR3 DNA reads TGTGCCAGCAGCTCCCAGACCTACAATGAGCAGTTCTTC. Translating it yields CASSSQTYNEQFF.

The chain carries TRBV6-1 and TRBJ1-6; TRBD1 agrees at 9 bases. CDR1 and CDR2 from the germline V gene are MNHNS and SASEGT. V dropped 4 bases and J dropped 9; count of bases not matched to a gene: 7. This CDR3 contains 15 residues. CDR3 sequence (DNA): TGTGCCAGCAGTGGACGGACAGGGGTTGCTTCACCCCTCCACTTT. Protein product: CASSGRTGVASPLHF.

This chain joins TRBV2 and TRBJ2-7; D assignment may be TRBD1 or TRBD2 (5 bases each). The CDR3 contains 14 residues. The germline gives CDR1 SNHLY, CDR2 FYNNEI. V was shortened by 5 bases and J by 2 bases, with 13 bases between the two germline ends. The CDR3 sequence: CASSKEGPTYEQYF. CDR3 DNA sequence: TGTGCCAGCAGTAAAGAGGGGCCAACCTACGAGCAGTACTTC.